The 17 T cell receptor beta chains below were found in one sample sequenced in a study of CD8+ T cells in alopecia areata. The sample's treatment: oral pan-JAK inhibitor, 5-10 mg twice daily. Extracted RNA was reverse transcribed, and the resulting cDNA served as sequencing template. Repertoires were generated with immunoSEQ multiplex PCR, while TCRdb's copy carries only in-frame clones and drops some. The data show around 100,000 clones, with roughly 60% seen just once and roughly 15% held by the top ten. The sample here was CD8+ T cells sorted from blood, taken at week 56, from a patient treated with tofacitinib. Receptors originate from a human donor with alopecia areata.

About this clone: The germline gene is not matched at one end of the junction; a read error may be the cause. The chain couples TRBV7-9 to TRBJ2-3, with TRBD2 identical over 7 bases. This CDR3 is 11 amino acids long. Germline V CDR1 and CDR2: SEHNR, FQNEAQ (reference sequence). The CDR3 nucleotides read TGTGCCAGCAGCCTGGGGGGGATGCTTGATTTT. Its translation is CASSLGGMLDF.

The V gene is TRBV9, the J gene TRBJ2-7, with D uncertain. The germline V and J ends were trimmed by 3 bases and 5 bases, with 18 bases remaining between them. The CDR3 contains 15 residues. CDR1 and CDR2 from the germline V gene are SGDLS and YYNGEE. In nucleotides, the CDR3 is TGTGCCAGCAGCGCCTTCGTGGGTCTCGCCGACGAGCAGTACTTC. Its protein product is CASSAFVGLADEQYF.

In this sample, this clone turned up a few times. This chain links TRBV10-3 with TRBJ1-1; 10 bases align to TRBD1. Losses at the gene ends were 3 bases for V and 3 bases for J; bases not matched to a gene: 10. CDR3 length: 17 residues. Germline V gene lookup returns CDR1 ENHRY and CDR2 SYGVKD. CDR3 loop: CAISDGQGVIWDTEAFF. The CDR3 bases are TGTGCCATCAGTGACGGACAGGGGGTGATCTGGGACACTGAAGCTTTCTTT.

J is TRBJ2-7 and V is TRBV5-1; D uncertain. The ends were cut back, 0 bases at V and 4 bases at J, with 11 bases in the middle. This CDR3 has 14 residues. Germline V gene sequence: CDR1 SGHRS, CDR2 YFSETQ. The CDR3 nucleotides are TGCGCCAGCAGCTTGGAATCCATCCTGTACGAGCAGTACTTC. As protein: CASSLESILYEQYF.

The chain couples TRBV6-5 to TRBJ1-2; the D is unclear. The CDR3 loop spans 15 amino acids. V shed 0 bases and J shed 8 bases, with 16 bases lying between them. The germline V gene encodes CDR1 MNHEY and CDR2 SVGAGI. CDR3 residues: CASSYSGSGRSGYTF. The CDR3 DNA is TGTGCCAGCAGTTACTCGGGAAGTGGCAGATCCGGCTACACCTTC.

V gene TRBV6-1 combines with J gene TRBJ2-5; 7 positions match TRBD1. Germline CDR1 MNHNS, CDR2 SASEGT. The CDR3 sequence is 16 residues long. The junction had 8 bases not matched to a gene; V was cut back by 4 bases and J by 0 bases. Written as DNA, the CDR3 is TGTGCCAGCAGTGCACCGGGACAGCAAAACCAAGAGACCCAGTACTTC. As protein: CASSAPGQQNQETQYF.

The CDR3 nucleotides read TGTGCCTGGAGTCAGGGAGAAGAGACCCAGTACTTC. Amino acid sequence: CAWSQGEETQYF. The V and J genes are TRBV30 and TRBJ2-5, with D tentatively TRBD1 or TRBD2 (5 bases each). Trimming shortened V by 2 bases and J by 3 bases, and 7 bases separated the two germline ends. This CDR3 spans 12 amino acids. Germline V CDR1 and CDR2: GTSNPN, SVGIG (reference sequence).

The sample holds a few counts of this clone. The gene calls are TRBV7-9 and TRBJ2-1; D is ambiguous. Germline CDR1 reads SEHNR; CDR2 reads FQNEAQ (reference sequence). V shed 10 bases and J shed 7 bases, with 23 bases lying between them. CDR3 length: 15 amino acids. CDR3 in amino acids: CATAASETTSNEQFF. The CDR3 DNA follows: TGTGCCACCGCGGCCTCGGAGACAACCTCGAATGAGCAGTTCTTC.

The chain recombines TRBV30 with TRBJ2-3; D remains unclear. V was pared by 1 base and J by 9 bases, with 11 bases between. This CDR3 is built from 12 residues. Germline V gene data show CDR1 as GTSNPN and CDR2 as SVGIG (reference sequence). The CDR3 spells CAWSARAETQYF. The CDR3 nucleotides read TGTGCCTGGAGTGCCCGCGCGGAGACGCAGTATTTT.

CDR3 DNA sequence: TGTGCCAGCAGAATCCAGCATTTT. It is translated as CASRIQHF. V is TRBV27 and J is TRBJ1-5, with D uncertain. The CDR3 spans 8 residues. CDR1 is MNHEY and CDR2 is SMNVEV in the germline V gene (reference sequence). V dropped 6 bases and J dropped 12 bases, with 3 bases sitting between them.

The rearrangement uses TRBV25-1 and TRBJ1-1; 8 bases are shared with TRBD1. Per the germline V gene, CDR1 is MGHDK and CDR2 is SYGVNS. Germline trimming cut 2 bases from V and 1 base from J; bases unmatched to any gene: 3. CDR3 length: 15 residues. CDR3 DNA sequence: TGTGCCAGCAGTGAAGATCAGGGGGCGAACACTGAAGCTTTCTTT. Its protein is CASSEDQGANTEAFF.

There are a few counts of this clone. The chain combines TRBV2 with TRBJ2-7; D is uncertain. V lost 6 bases to trimming and J lost 4 bases, with 7 bases between them. The CDR3 consists of 11 residues. The germline V gene has CDR1 SNHLY and CDR2 FYNNEI. CDR3 coding DNA: TGTGCCAGCAGCGACAAGTACGAGCAGTACTTC. Translated, it gives CASSDKYEQYF.

The chain joins TRBV19 to TRBJ1-2; TRBD1 might be the D (5 bases). CDR3 size: 12 residues. Deletions cut 4 bases from V and 4 bases from J, with 7 bases between. CDR1 and CDR2 (germline): LNHDA, SQIVND (reference sequence). CDR3 sequence reads: CASSSGTYGYTF. The CDR3, as DNA: TGTGCCAGTAGTAGCGGGACCTATGGCTACACCTTC.

This clone turned up a few times. CDR3 sequence reads: CASSVGAGEAFF. In nucleotides, the CDR3 is TGTGCCAGCAGTGTGGGAGCAGGGGAAGCTTTCTTT. This sequence joins TRBV25-1 and TRBJ1-1; possible D gene TRBD1, 5 bases. CDR1 MGHDK and CDR2 SYGVNS come from the germline V gene. The CDR3 runs to 12 residues. Trimming took 4 bases from V and 8 from J, leaving 11 bases between them.

In this sample, this clone turned up a few times. No conserved phenylalanine or tryptophan ends this CDR3, so it is likely a read error. Because the CDR3's place on the DNA is in doubt, the DNA is left out and the CDR3 is given as listed by TCRdb. The rearrangement uses TRBV7-9 and TRBJ1-6; the table's D call, TRBD1, has no DNA check behind it. Germline values: CDR1 SEHNR, CDR2 FQNEAQ (reference sequence). The CDR3 numbers 11 amino acids, ends counted. CDR3 region: CASSYGTGSMV.

The genes are TRBV30 and TRBJ1-4, with D perhaps TRBD1 (5 bases). This CDR3 is built from 14 residues. The V end lost 5 bases, the J end lost 6 bases, and 16 bases lay between the germline ends. Germline V gene data show CDR1 as GTSNPN and CDR2 as SVGIG (reference sequence). CDR3 amino acids: CAWDSLGRDEKLFF. CDR3 nucleotides: TGTGCCTGGGACAGCCTCGGGAGGGATGAAAAACTGTTTTTT.

The sample holds a few counts of this clone. V usage is TRBV30 and J usage is TRBJ2-3, with TRBD1 as a possible D gene (6 bases). Trimming removed 7 bases at V and 0 bases at J, with 11 bases between. This CDR3 region has 13 residues. Germline CDR1 GTSNPN, CDR2 SVGIG (reference sequence). The CDR3 nucleotides are TGTGCCTCGACGGACAGCAGCACAGATACGCAGTATTTT. Its translation: CASTDSSTDTQYF.